The rows below give T cell receptor beta chains drawn from one sample of a study of beta chain features in type 1 diabetes. Assay: immunoSEQ multiplex PCR; the TCRdb copy retains only in-frame clones and omits some. The data show a few hundred thousand clones, with over 8.5% seen just once and about 0.6% held by the top ten. Sequenced: central memory CD4+ T cells from blood. The receptor set was obtained from a man aged 25-45 years with type 1 diabetes. The CDR3 runs from the conserved cysteine through the conserved F or W. The order of the fields is V gene, D gene, J gene, clone size, CDR3 protein, CDR3 DNA. A D gene is named only where the DNA matches it firmly. Part of the rows lack a size; the others show once, few, many or a class for expanded clones.

V gene: TRBV10-3
D gene: NA
J gene: TRBJ2-7
clone size: NA
CDR3 protein: CAISESVEGAYEQYF
CDR3 DNA: TGTGCCATCAGTGAGAGCGTGGAAGGGGCCTACGAGCAGTACTTC

V gene: TRBV27
D gene: NA
J gene: TRBJ2-3
clone size: few
CDR3 protein: CASSFRWDTQYF
CDR3 DNA: TGTGCCAGCAGTTTTCGCTGGGATACGCAGTATTTT

V gene: TRBV19
D gene: TRBD1
J gene: TRBJ1-5
clone size: few
CDR3 protein: CASSLVWGQGAYQPQHF
CDR3 DNA: TGTGCCAGTAGCTTGGTATGGGGGCAGGGGGCTTATCAGCCCCAGCATTTT

V gene: TRBV15
D gene: TRBD1
J gene: TRBJ2-2
clone size: NA
CDR3 protein: CATSRARGQDTGELFF
CDR3 DNA: TGTGCCACCAGCAGAGCCAGGGGGCAGGACACCGGGGAGCTGTTTTTT

V gene: TRBV7-9
D gene: TRBD1
J gene: TRBJ1-1
clone size: few
CDR3 protein: CASGTDRGRRAFF
CDR3 DNA: TGTGCCAGCGGGACCGACAGGGGGCGTAGGGCTTTCTTT

V gene: TRBV7-9
D gene: NA
J gene: TRBJ2-2
clone size: NA
CDR3 protein: CASSPQSNTGELFF
CDR3 DNA: TGTGCCAGCAGCCCACAATCGAACACCGGGGAGCTGTTTTTT

V gene: TRBV2
D gene: NA
J gene: TRBJ1-4
clone size: NA
CDR3 protein: CASSEQGGLNEKLFF
CDR3 DNA: TGTGCCAGCAGTGAACAGGGAGGGTTAAATGAAAAACTGTTTTTT

V gene: TRBV5-6
D gene: TRBD1
J gene: TRBJ1-4
clone size: many
CDR3 protein: CASSLPGTAGALFF
CDR3 DNA: TGTGCCAGCAGCTTGCCGGGGACAGCAGGAGCACTGTTTTTT

V gene: TRBV6-6
D gene: NA
J gene: TRBJ1-5
clone size: few
CDR3 protein: CASSPPQGHSNQPQHF
CDR3 DNA: TGTGCCAGCAGTCCTCCTCAGGGGCATAGCAATCAGCCCCAGCATTTT

V gene: TRBV7-6
D gene: NA
J gene: TRBJ2-1
clone size: NA
CDR3 protein: CASSLDRGSYNEQFF
CDR3 DNA: TGTGCCAGCAGCTTAGATAGGGGCTCCTACAATGAGCAGTTCTTC

V gene: TRBV18
D gene: NA
J gene: TRBJ2-5
clone size: few
CDR3 protein: CASSPRPADQETQYF
CDR3 DNA: TGTGCCAGCTCACCAAGGCCGGCAGACCAAGAGACCCAGTACTTC

V gene: TRBV14
D gene: NA
J gene: TRBJ2-5
clone size: few
CDR3 protein: CASSQRHRQETQYF
CDR3 DNA: TGTGCCAGCAGCCAACGTCACAGACAAGAGACCCAGTACTTC

V gene: TRBV30
D gene: TRBD1
J gene: TRBJ2-7
clone size: few
CDR3 protein: CASDRADSYEQYF
CDR3 DNA: TGTGCCTCGGACAGGGCCGATTCCTACGAGCAGTACTTC

V gene: TRBV2
D gene: TRBD1
J gene: TRBJ2-3
clone size: NA
CDR3 protein: CASSGDRGGSDTQYF
CDR3 DNA: TGTGCCAGCAGTGGGGACAGGGGTGGGTCAGATACGCAGTATTTT

V gene: TRBV28
D gene: TRBD1
J gene: TRBJ2-1
clone size: NA
CDR3 protein: CASSTPGQGAHEQFF
CDR3 DNA: TGTGCCAGCAGCACCCCGGGACAGGGGGCACATGAGCAGTTCTTC

V gene: TRBV7-2
D gene: NA
J gene: TRBJ1-2
clone size: few
CDR3 protein: CASSADSGGNYGYTF
CDR3 DNA: TGTGCCAGCAGCGCGGACTCCGGTGGGAACTATGGCTACACCTTC

V gene: TRBV4-1
D gene: NA
J gene: TRBJ1-5
clone size: NA
CDR3 protein: CASSRPRQLLNPNQPQHF
CDR3 DNA: TGCGCCAGCAGTCGCCCTAGACAGCTACTTAACCCAAATCAGCCCCAGCATTTT

V gene: TRBV28
D gene: TRBD1
J gene: TRBJ1-4
clone size: few
CDR3 protein: CASSPRQGAGTNEKLFF
CDR3 DNA: TGTGCCAGCAGTCCCAGACAGGGGGCAGGAACTAATGAAAAACTGTTTTTT

V gene: TRBV5-1
D gene: NA
J gene: TRBJ2-7
clone size: few
CDR3 protein: CASSLAGGPTRDEQYF
CDR3 DNA: TGCGCCAGCAGCTTGGCGGGGGGCCCCACACGAGACGAGCAGTACTTC

V gene: TRBV6-6
D gene: NA
J gene: TRBJ2-3
clone size: few
CDR3 protein: CASSRSTEDTQYF
CDR3 DNA: TGTGCCAGCAGTCGCTCGACGGAAGATACGCAGTATTTT

V gene: TRBV7-2
D gene: NA
J gene: TRBJ1-4
clone size: many
CDR3 protein: CASSLVVGGPEEKLFF
CDR3 DNA: TGTGCCAGCAGCTTAGTCGTTGGGGGGCCGGAAGAAAAACTGTTTTTT

V gene: TRBV4-1
D gene: TRBD1
J gene: TRBJ1-2
clone size: NA
CDR3 protein: CASSQPGVGQASNYGYTF
CDR3 DNA: TGCGCCAGCAGCCAACCAGGGGTCGGACAGGCTTCTAACTATGGCTACACCTTC

V gene: TRBV7-6
D gene: TRBD2
J gene: TRBJ2-5
clone size: few
CDR3 protein: CASIRTASGRETQYF
CDR3 DNA: TGTGCCAGCATTCGAACGGCTAGCGGGAGAGAGACCCAGTACTTC

V gene: TRBV6-1
D gene: NA
J gene: TRBJ1-1
clone size: few
CDR3 protein: CASWWTVNTEAFF
CDR3 DNA: TGTGCCAGCTGGTGGACAGTGAACACTGAAGCTTTCTTT

V gene: TRBV7-8
D gene: NA
J gene: TRBJ2-7
clone size: NA
CDR3 protein: CASSLRGVGAETYEQYF
CDR3 DNA: TGTGCCAGCAGCTTACGAGGGGTGGGGGCAGAGACCTACGAGCAGTACTTC

V gene: TRBV5-1
D gene: NA
J gene: TRBJ2-3
clone size: few
CDR3 protein: CASSSPHLGRRSTDTQYF
CDR3 DNA: TGCGCCAGCAGCTCCCCTCACCTGGGAAGGAGGAGCACAGATACGCAGTATTTT

V gene: TRBV7-2
D gene: NA
J gene: TRBJ2-2
clone size: few
CDR3 protein: CASSLGTNTGELFF
CDR3 DNA: TGTGCCAGCAGCTTAGGGACTAACACCGGGGAGCTGTTTTTT

V gene: TRBV29-1
D gene: TRBD1
J gene: TRBJ1-1
clone size: NA
CDR3 protein: CSVQATGEMAFF
CDR3 DNA: TGCAGCGTTCAAGCGACAGGGGAGATGGCTTTCTTT

V gene: TRBV13
D gene: NA
J gene: TRBJ1-1
clone size: NA
CDR3 protein: CASSLARASTEAFF
CDR3 DNA: TGTGCCAGCAGCTTAGCCAGGGCAAGCACTGAAGCTTTCTTT

V gene: TRBV10-1
D gene: NA
J gene: TRBJ2-5
clone size: NA
CDR3 protein: CASSGGSGETQYF
CDR3 DNA: TGCGCCAGCAGTGGGGGGTCGGGTGAGACCCAGTACTTC

V gene: TRBV28
D gene: NA
J gene: TRBJ1-3
clone size: NA
CDR3 protein: CASSPGQTTGNTIYF
CDR3 DNA: TGTGCCAGCAGTCCGGGACAAACTACTGGAAACACCATATATTTT

V gene: TRBV6-5
D gene: NA
J gene: TRBJ2-1
clone size: NA
CDR3 protein: CASKVQGRGYNEQFF
CDR3 DNA: TGTGCCAGCAAAGTGCAGGGGCGCGGGTACAATGAGCAGTTCTTC

V gene: TRBV5-8
D gene: NA
J gene: TRBJ2-2
clone size: few
CDR3 protein: CASSLPGANTGELFF
CDR3 DNA: TGTGCCAGCAGCTTGCCGGGGGCGAACACCGGGGAGCTGTTTTTT

V gene: TRBV7-9
D gene: TRBD1
J gene: TRBJ2-3
clone size: many
CDR3 protein: CASSAYGQGPSTDTQYF
CDR3 DNA: TGTGCCAGCAGCGCATATGGACAGGGACCCTCCACAGATACGCAGTATTTT

V gene: TRBV6-1
D gene: NA
J gene: TRBJ1-4
clone size: NA
CDR3 protein: CASSEFQATNEKLFF
CDR3 DNA: TGTGCCAGCAGTGAATTCCAAGCAACTAATGAAAAACTGTTTTTT

V gene: TRBV4-1
D gene: TRBD1
J gene: TRBJ1-5
clone size: many
CDR3 protein: CASSRKGQGADQPQHF
CDR3 DNA: TGCGCCAGCAGCCGGAAAGGACAGGGGGCGGACCAGCCCCAGCATTTT

V gene: TRBV1
D gene: NA
J gene: TRBJ2-2
clone size: NA
CDR3 protein: CTSSQDSLRGRGQPGSCFF
CDR3 DNA: NA

V gene: TRBV19
D gene: NA
J gene: TRBJ1-1
clone size: few
CDR3 protein: CASREEQGGNTEAFF
CDR3 DNA: TGTGCCAGTAGAGAGGAACAGGGCGGTAACACTGAAGCTTTCTTT

V gene: TRBV28
D gene: NA
J gene: TRBJ2-1
clone size: NA
CDR3 protein: CASSSPGGSYNEQFF
CDR3 DNA: TGTGCCAGCAGTTCCCCCGGGGGCTCCTACAATGAGCAGTTCTTC

V gene: TRBV10-2
D gene: TRBD1
J gene: TRBJ2-7
clone size: NA
CDR3 protein: CASSESGLTGGRREQYF
CDR3 DNA: TGCGCCAGCAGTGAGTCGGGCCTGACAGGGGGGAGAAGGGAGCAGTACTTC

V gene: TRBV15
D gene: NA
J gene: TRBJ2-7
clone size: NA
CDR3 protein: CATSRGASLSYEQYF
CDR3 DNA: TGTGCCACCAGCAGAGGGGCTAGCCTATCCTACGAGCAGTACTTC

V gene: TRBV5-1
D gene: NA
J gene: TRBJ1-4
clone size: few
CDR3 protein: CASSSGQPNEKLFF
CDR3 DNA: TGCGCCAGCAGCTCCGGACAGCCCAATGAAAAACTGTTTTTT

V gene: TRBV28
D gene: TRBD1
J gene: TRBJ2-7
clone size: NA
CDR3 protein: CASREQGGPYEQYF
CDR3 DNA: TGTGCCAGCAGGGAACAGGGGGGCCCCTACGAGCAGTACTTC

V gene: TRBV19
D gene: NA
J gene: TRBJ1-4
clone size: few
CDR3 protein: CASTRGRTNEKLFF
CDR3 DNA: TGTGCCAGTACTCGGGGTAGGACTAATGAAAAACTGTTTTTT